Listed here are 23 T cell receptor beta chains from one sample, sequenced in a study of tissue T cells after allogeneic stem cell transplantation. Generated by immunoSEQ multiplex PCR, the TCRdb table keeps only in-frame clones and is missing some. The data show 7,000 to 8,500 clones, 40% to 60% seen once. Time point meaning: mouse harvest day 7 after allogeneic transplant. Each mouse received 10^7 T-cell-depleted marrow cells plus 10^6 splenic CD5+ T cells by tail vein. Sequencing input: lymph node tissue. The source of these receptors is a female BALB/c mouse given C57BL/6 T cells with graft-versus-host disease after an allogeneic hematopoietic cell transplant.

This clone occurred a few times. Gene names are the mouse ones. The sequenced CDR3 bases are TGTGCAAGCAGACATGACAGCAACGAAAGATTATTT. This sequence encodes CASRHDSNERLF. The entire CDR3 protein is CASRHDSNERLFF. The chain combines TRBV16 with TRBJ1-4; D perhaps matches TRBD1 (5 bases). The read halts 1 residue ahead of the CDR3 end, with the missing end drawn from the germline J gene. The germline V gene has CDR1 SGHSA and CDR2 FRNQAP. Trimming stripped 6 bases from V and 4 bases from J, with 9 bases between. The CDR3 covers 13 residues.

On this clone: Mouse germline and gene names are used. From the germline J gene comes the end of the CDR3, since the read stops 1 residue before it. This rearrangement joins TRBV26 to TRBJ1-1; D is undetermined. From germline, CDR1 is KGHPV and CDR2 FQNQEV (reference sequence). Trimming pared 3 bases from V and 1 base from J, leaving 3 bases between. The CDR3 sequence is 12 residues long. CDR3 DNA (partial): TGTGCCAGCAGTCTACAAAACACAGAAGTCTTC. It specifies CASSLQNTEVF. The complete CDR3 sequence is CASSLQNTEVFF.

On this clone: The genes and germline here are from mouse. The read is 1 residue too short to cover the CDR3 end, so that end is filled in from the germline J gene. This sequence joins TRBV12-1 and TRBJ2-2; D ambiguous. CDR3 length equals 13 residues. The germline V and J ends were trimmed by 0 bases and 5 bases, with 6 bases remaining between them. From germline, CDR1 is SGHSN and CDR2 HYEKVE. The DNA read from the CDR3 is TGTGCCAGCTCTCTCGCCCATACCGGGCAGCTCTAC. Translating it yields CASSLAHTGQLY. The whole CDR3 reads CASSLAHTGQLYF.

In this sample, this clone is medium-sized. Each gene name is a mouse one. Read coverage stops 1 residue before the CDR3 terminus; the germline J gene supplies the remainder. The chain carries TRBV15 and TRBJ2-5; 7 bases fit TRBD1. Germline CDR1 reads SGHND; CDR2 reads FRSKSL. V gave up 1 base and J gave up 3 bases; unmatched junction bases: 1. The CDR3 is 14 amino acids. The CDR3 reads CASSLGDRQDTQYF. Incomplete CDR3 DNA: TGTGCCAGCAGTTTAGGGGACAGACAAGACACCCAGTAC.

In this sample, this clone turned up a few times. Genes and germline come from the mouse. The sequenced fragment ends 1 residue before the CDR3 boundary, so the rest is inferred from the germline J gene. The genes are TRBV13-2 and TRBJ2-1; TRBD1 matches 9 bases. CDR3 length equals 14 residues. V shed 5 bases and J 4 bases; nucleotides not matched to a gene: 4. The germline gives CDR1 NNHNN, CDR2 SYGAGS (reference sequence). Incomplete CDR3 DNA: TGTGCCAGCGGGGTACAGGGGGCGTATGCTGAGCAGTTC. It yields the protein CASGVQGAYAEQF. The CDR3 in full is CASGVQGAYAEQFF.

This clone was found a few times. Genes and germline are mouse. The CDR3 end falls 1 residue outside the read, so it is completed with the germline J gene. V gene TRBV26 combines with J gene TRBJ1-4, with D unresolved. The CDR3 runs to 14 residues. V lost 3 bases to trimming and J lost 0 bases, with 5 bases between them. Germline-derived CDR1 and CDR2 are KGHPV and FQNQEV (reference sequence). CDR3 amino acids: CASSLEFSNERLFF. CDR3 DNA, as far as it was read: TGTGCCAGCAGTCTAGAGTTTTCCAACGAAAGATTATTT.

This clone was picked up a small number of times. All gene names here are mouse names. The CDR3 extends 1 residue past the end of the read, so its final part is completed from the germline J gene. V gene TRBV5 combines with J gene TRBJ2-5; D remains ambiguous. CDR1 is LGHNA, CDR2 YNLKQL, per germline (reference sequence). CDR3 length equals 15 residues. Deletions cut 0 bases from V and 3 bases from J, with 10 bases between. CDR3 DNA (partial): TGTGCCAGCAGCCAAGATTCAAGCATTCAAGACACCCAGTAC. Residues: CASSQDSSIQDTQY. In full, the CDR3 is CASSQDSSIQDTQYF.

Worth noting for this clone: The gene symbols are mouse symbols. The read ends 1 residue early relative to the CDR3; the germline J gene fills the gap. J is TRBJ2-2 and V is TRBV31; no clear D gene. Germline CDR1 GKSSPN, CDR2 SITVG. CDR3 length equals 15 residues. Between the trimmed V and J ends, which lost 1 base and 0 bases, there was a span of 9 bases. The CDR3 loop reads CAWSPDRSNTGQLYF. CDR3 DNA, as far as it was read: TGTGCCTGGAGTCCGGACCGTTCAAACACCGGGCAGCTCTAC.

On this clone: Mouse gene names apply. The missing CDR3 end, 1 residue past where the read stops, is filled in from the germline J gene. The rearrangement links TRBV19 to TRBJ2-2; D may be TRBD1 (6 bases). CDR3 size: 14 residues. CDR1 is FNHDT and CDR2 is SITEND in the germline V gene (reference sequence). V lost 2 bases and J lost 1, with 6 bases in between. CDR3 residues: CASSMGQNTGQLYF. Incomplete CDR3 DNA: TGTGCCAGCAGTATGGGACAAAACACCGGGCAGCTCTAC.

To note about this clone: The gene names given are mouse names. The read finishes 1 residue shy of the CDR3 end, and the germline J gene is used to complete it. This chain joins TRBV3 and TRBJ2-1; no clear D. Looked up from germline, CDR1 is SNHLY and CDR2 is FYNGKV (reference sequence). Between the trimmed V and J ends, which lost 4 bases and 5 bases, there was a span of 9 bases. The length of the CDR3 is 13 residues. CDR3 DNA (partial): TGTGCCAGCAGCTCTGACACAGATGCTGAGCAGTTC. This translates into CASSSDTDAEQF. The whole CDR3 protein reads CASSSDTDAEQFF.

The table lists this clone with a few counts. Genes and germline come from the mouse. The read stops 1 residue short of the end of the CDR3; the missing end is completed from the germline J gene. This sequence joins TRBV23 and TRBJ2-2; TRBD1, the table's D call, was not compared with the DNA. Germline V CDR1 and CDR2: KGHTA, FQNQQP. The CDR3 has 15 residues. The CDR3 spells CSSSPQGADTGQLYF. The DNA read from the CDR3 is TGCTCCAGCAGTCCACAGGGGGCGGACACCGGGCAGCTCTAC.

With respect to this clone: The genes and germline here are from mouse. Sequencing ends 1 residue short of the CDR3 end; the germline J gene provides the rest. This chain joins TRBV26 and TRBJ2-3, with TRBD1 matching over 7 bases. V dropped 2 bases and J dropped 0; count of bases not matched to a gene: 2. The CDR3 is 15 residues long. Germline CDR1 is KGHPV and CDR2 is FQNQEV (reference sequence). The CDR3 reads CASSLGTASAETLYF. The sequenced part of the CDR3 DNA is TGTGCCAGCAGTCTGGGGACAGCTAGTGCAGAAACGCTGTAT.

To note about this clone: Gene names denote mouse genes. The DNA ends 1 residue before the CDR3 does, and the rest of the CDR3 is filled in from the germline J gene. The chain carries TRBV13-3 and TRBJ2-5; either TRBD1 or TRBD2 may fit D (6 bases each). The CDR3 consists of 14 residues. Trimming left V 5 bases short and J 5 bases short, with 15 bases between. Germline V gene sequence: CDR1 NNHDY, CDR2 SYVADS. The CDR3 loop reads CASSRTGAGDTQYF. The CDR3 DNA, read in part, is TGTGCCAGCAGCCGAACGGGGGCGGGAGACACCCAGTAC.

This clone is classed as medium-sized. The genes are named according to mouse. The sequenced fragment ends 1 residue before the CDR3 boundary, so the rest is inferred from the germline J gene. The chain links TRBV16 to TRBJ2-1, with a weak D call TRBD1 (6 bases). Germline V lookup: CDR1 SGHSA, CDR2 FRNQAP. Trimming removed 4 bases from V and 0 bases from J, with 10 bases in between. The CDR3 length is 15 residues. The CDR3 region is CASSSRQDNYAEQFF. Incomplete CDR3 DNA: TGTGCAAGCAGCTCCCGACAGGATAACTATGCTGAGCAGTTC.

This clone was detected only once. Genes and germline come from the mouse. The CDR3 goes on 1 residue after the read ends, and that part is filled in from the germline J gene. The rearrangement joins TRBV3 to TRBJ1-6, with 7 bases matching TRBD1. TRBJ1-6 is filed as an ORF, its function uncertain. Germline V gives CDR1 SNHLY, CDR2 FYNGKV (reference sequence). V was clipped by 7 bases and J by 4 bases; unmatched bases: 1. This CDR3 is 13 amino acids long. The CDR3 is CASKGQYNSPLYF. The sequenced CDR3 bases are TGTGCCAGCAAGGGACAGTATAATTCGCCCCTCTAC.

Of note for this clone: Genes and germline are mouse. Partial CDR3 DNA: TGTGCCAGCGGTGATGCTGGGGGGGTTCAAAACACCTTGTAC. It encodes CASGDAGGVQNTLY. Given in full, the CDR3 is CASGDAGGVQNTLYF. The V call is TRBV13-2, the J call TRBJ2-4, with 9 bases fitting TRBD2. The read ends 1 residue early relative to the CDR3; the germline J gene fills the gap. V was pared by 0 bases and J by 2 bases, with 1 base of the junction left unmatched. CDR3 length: 15 residues. CDR1 and CDR2 from the germline V gene are NNHNN and SYGAGS (reference sequence).

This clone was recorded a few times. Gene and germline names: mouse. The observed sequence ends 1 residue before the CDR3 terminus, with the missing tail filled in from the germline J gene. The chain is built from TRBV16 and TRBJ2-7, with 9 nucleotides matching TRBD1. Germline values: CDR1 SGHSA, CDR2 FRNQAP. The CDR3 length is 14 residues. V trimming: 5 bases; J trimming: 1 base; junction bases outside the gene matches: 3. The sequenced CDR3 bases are TGTGCAAGCAGCGCACAGGGGGCGTCCTATGAACAGTAC. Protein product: CASSAQGASYEQY. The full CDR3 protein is CASSAQGASYEQYF.

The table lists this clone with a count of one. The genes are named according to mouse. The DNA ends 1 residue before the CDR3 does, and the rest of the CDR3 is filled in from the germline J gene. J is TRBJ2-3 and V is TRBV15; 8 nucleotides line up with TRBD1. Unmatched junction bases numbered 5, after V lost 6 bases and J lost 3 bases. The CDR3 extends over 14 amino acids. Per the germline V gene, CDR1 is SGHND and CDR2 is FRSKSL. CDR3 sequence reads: CASRTGGKAETLYF. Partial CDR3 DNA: TGTGCCAGCAGAACAGGGGGTAAGGCAGAAACGCTGTAT.

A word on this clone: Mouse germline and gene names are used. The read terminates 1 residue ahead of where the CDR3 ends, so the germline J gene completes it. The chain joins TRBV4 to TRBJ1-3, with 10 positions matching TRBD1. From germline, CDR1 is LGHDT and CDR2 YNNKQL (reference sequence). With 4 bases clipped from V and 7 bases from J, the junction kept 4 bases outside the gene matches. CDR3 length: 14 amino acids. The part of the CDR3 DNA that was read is TGTGCCAGCAGCTTTGACAGGGGGCGGAATACGCTCTAT. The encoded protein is CASSFDRGRNTLY. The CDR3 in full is CASSFDRGRNTLYF.

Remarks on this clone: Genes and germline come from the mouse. Partial CDR3 DNA: TGCACCTGCAGTGGGACAGGGGGTCAAAACACCTTGTAC. Its protein is CTCSGTGGQNTLY. The whole CDR3 is CTCSGTGGQNTLYF. The rearrangement joins TRBV1 to TRBJ2-4; the match to TRBD1 covers 9 bases. Read coverage stops 1 residue before the CDR3 terminus; the germline J gene supplies the remainder. With V trimmed by 4 bases and J by 1 base, 0 bases remained unmatched. Germline lookup yields CDR1 NSQYPW and CDR2 LRSPGD (reference sequence). The CDR3 covers 14 residues.

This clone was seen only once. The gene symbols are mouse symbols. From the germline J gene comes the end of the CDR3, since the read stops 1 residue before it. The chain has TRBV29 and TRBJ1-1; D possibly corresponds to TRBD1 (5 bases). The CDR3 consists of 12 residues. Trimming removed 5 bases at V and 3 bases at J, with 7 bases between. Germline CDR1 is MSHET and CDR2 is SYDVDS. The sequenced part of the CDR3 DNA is TGTGCTAGCAGTCGGGGGGACACAGAAGTCTTC. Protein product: CASSRGDTEVF. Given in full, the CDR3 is CASSRGDTEVFF.

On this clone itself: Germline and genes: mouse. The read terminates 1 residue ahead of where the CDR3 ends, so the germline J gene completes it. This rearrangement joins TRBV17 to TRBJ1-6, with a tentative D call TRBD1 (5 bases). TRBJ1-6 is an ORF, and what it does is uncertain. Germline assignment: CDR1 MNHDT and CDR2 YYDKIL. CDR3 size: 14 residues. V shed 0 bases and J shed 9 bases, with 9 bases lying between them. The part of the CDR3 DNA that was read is TGTGCTAGCAGTAGAGATGGGGGGGTTTCGCCCCTCTAC. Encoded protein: CASSRDGGVSPLY. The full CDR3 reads CASSRDGGVSPLYF.

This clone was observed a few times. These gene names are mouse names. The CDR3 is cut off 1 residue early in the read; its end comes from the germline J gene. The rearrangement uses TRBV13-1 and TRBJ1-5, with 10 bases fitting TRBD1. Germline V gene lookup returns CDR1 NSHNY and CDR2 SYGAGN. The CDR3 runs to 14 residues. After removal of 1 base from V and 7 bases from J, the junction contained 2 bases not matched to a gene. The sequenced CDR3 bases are TGTGCCAGCAGTGATCCGGGACAGGGGCAGGCTCCGCTT. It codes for CASSDPGQGQAPL. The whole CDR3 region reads CASSDPGQGQAPLF. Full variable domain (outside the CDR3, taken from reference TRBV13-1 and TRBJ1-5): EAAVTQSPRNKVTVTGGNVTLSCRQTNSHNYMYWYRQDTGHGLRLIHYSYGAGNLRIGDVPDGYKATRTTQEDFFLLLELASPSQTSLYFCASSDPGQGQAPLFGEGTRLSVL.